This TCR beta chain came from a study of T-cell reconstitution after alpha-beta-depleted transplantation in children. This clonotype has ten or more counts. Its target is unknown. Unique molecular identifiers were incorporated into the prepared TCRbeta library. From the PCR reads, TCRdb called clonotypes with MiXCR, one entry per CDR3 protein. The sample shows 600,000 to 700,000 distinct CDR3 sequences, around 13% of them seen only once. Notes on the study in general: At the one-year point after transplant, T-cell counts and TCRbeta diversity were found to come mostly from T cells that had been newly produced. For some patients, TCRbeta diversity was high at day 60 because of recipient T cells and thymic progenitors that survived. Several hundred rapidly expanded clones from non-depleted graft cells reportedly supplied alpha-beta T cells about two months post-transplant.

Germline V lookup: CDR1 SGHRS, CDR2 YFSETQ. The length of the CDR3 is 15 residues. V dropped 1 base and J dropped 4 bases, with 14 bases sitting between them. The material sequenced was PBMCs, taken before TCRalphabeta/CD19-depleted stem cell transplant. The sequence came from a girl aged 2-10 years with congenital amegakaryocytic thrombocytopenia, due to receive a stem cell transplant. The gene calls are TRBV5-1 and TRBJ2-5, with D possibly TRBD2 on 6 matching bases. The CDR3 DNA reads TGCGCCAGCAGCTTGAGGACCGGGAGCGGAGAGACCCAGTACTTC. Translated: CASSLRTGSGETQYF.